The present T cell receptor (beta chain) was sequenced within a study of blood T cells in healthy people across ages. Study-level points and caveats: While age rose, TCR beta diversity per million T cells dropped in a roughly linear way.

Donors ranged from roughly 6 to 100 years old and were healthy Caucasians in Russia. With regard to this clonotype: Its target is not known.

Primed by a sample-barcoded 5' primer and a J-beta primer mix, a second PCR proceeded for about 7 to 11 cycles. TCRdb recomputed calls from the 5' RACE reads with MiXCR, one row per CDR3 protein. The sample shows over a million distinct CDR3 sequences, around 42% of them seen only once. There are 14 residues in the CDR3. From germline, CDR1 is SNHLY and CDR2 FYNNEI. Trimming cost V 11 bases and J 5 bases, with 18 bases left between them. Sample: blood. The TCR sequence derives from a woman under 30 in good health. The chain couples TRBV2 to TRBJ2-2; TRBD1 or TRBD2 may be the D gene (6 bases each). This chain's CDR3 is CAAGKYRVTGELFF. As DNA, the CDR3 is TGTGCCGCGGGAAAATACAGGGTGACCGGGGAGCTGTTTTTT.